This entry describes one TCR beta chain. The antigen is undetermined. The entry originates in a study of early T cells in non-severe SARS-CoV-2 infection. Background on the study: Chains were unpaired, as sequencing was done on bulk RNA from unsorted whole blood.

Unique molecular identifiers were affixed to single, distinct cDNA molecules. Each CDR3 protein is one row after TCRdb ran MiXCR on the 5' RACE reads. Among some 89,000 distinct CDR3 sequences listed, 11% were seen once. Study conclusions and caveats: Matches to VDJdb favored anti-spike CD8 responses and missed private and CD4 specificities.

With V trimmed by 3 bases and J by 4 bases, 4 bases remained unmatched. Germline V lookup: CDR1 SGHRS, CDR2 YFSETQ. The CDR3 is made up of 14 amino acids. The rearrangement joins TRBV5-1 to TRBJ2-7; TRBD2 matches 10 bases. The sequencing used whole blood, collected at baseline. The origin of this receptor is an adult who was a healthcare worker with PCR-confirmed SARS-CoV-2 infection or an uninfected control (not recorded which). This CDR3 reads CASSSTSGVYEQYF. CDR3 DNA sequence: TGCGCCAGCAGCTCCACTAGCGGGGTATACGAGCAGTACTTC.